These 3 T cell receptor beta chains share one sample of origin, sequenced in a study of Ad26.COV2.S vaccination and SARS-CoV-2 variants. Treatment here: roughly 19 received Ad26.COV2.S at low or high dose, single or two shots; about 5 received placebo; per-sample allocation not given. Sampling happened 63 days after the first vaccine or placebo injection. Profiling relied on immunoSEQ multiplex PCR, and the TCRdb table lists in-frame clones only, not all of them. The sample includes 300,000 to 400,000 clones, 86% of them seen just once. The sequenced sample was peripheral blood, obtained in a trial of Ad26.COV2.S vaccine versus placebo. These receptors originate from a person aged 18-65 years who received the Ad26.COV2.S COVID-19 vaccine or a placebo.

J is TRBJ2-1 and V is TRBV11-2; D tentatively fits TRBD1 or TRBD2 (5 bases each). This CDR3 is 15 amino acids long. V shed 0 bases and J shed 2 bases, with 8 bases lying between them. Germline assignment: CDR1 SGHAT and CDR2 FQNNGV. CDR3 region: CASSLELGAYNEQFF. In nucleotides, the CDR3 is TGTGCCAGCAGCTTAGAGTTGGGGGCCTACAATGAGCAGTTCTTC.

The rearrangement uses TRBV4-2 and TRBJ2-3, with TRBD2 matching over 7 bases. This CDR3 region has 16 residues. Germline V gene sequence: CDR1 LGHNA, CDR2 YNFKEQ. Unmatched junction bases numbered 8, after V lost 1 base and J lost 4 bases. The DNA of the CDR3 is TGTGCCAGCAGCCAAGTTGCGGGGGACGATCCAGATACGCAGTATTTT. As protein: CASSQVAGDDPDTQYF.

About this clone: The germline gene is not matched at one end of the junction; a read error may be the cause. The chain carries TRBV13 and TRBJ1-6; 11 bases fit TRBD1. Germline V gene lookup returns CDR1 PRHDT and CDR2 FYEKMQ (reference sequence). The CDR3 totals 18 residues. The CDR3 bases are TGTGCCAGCACCTTAAGGACAGGGGGCGCCGGTGGGAATTCACCCCTCCACTTT. Its translation: CASTLRTGGAGGNSPLHF.